The T cell receptor (beta chain) under discussion was sequenced for a study of T cell changes during pregnancy in multiple sclerosis. Generated by immunoSEQ multiplex PCR, the TCRdb table keeps only in-frame clones and is missing some. This sample yields fewer than 40,000 clones, of which nearly 95% are seen a single time; roughly 0.38% belongs to the top ten. The CDR3 consists of 11 residues. Germline CDR1 SEHNR, CDR2 FQNEAQ (reference sequence). V shed 7 bases and J shed 5 bases, with 8 bases lying between them. This chain links TRBV7-9 with TRBJ1-2, with D possibly being TRBD1 (6 bases). This material consisted of CD4+ T cells from peripheral blood mononuclear cells, taken after pregnancy. This TCR derives from a female donor in good health, enrolled as a control in a pregnancy study. The CDR3 DNA sequence: TGTGCCAGCACAGGGGAGTATGGCTACACCTTC. Translating it yields CASTGEYGYTF.